This T cell receptor (beta chain) was captured by sequencing in a study of shared clonotypes between healthy human individuals. Background on the study: A donor's plate count was three for CD4 naive and three for CD4 memory; CD8 naive had two and CD8 memory one. The study, taken as a whole, reports: Of the naive CD4 clonotypes, around 4.7% were shared across a handful of donors. Generally, estimated richness proved larger in naive subsets than it did in memory subsets.

The method was immunoSEQ multiplex PCR; TCRdb's version includes in-frame clones alone and lacks a portion of them. This table holds hundreds of thousands of clones, around 97% found once. Comments on this clone: Antigen specificity is unknown.

Germline V gene data show CDR1 as SGHRS and CDR2 as YFSETQ. The CDR3 is 14 residues long. After removal of 6 bases from V and 1 base from J, the junction contained 6 bases not matched to a gene. The receptor was isolated from a woman in her twenties or thirties in good health. Material: naive CD4+ T cells sorted from blood. Subset of the sample: CD45RA+ positively selected. The chain links TRBV5-1 to TRBJ2-5; 7 bases align to TRBD2. CDR3 amino acids: CASKLAETQETQYF. The CDR3 DNA sequence: TGCGCCAGCAAGCTAGCGGAGACCCAAGAGACCCAGTACTTC. The whole variable domain, remainder taken from reference TRBV5-1 and TRBJ2-5, is KAGVTQTPRYLIKTRGQQVTLSCSPISGHRSVSWYQQTPGQGLQFLFEYFSETQRNKGNFPGRFSGRQFSNSRSEMNVSTLELGDSALYLCASKLAETQETQYFGPGTRLLVL.